This passage covers 7 T cell receptor beta chains from one sample sequenced in a study of follicular helper T cells after annual influenza vaccination. Assay used: immunoSEQ multiplex PCR; TCRdb lists only in-frame clones, some missing. The table records over 8,000 clones, roughly 80% of them present only once. Documented time point: 2015-2016 season, 7 days after influenza vaccination. This material consisted of CXCR5+ CD38- circulating T follicular helper cells from blood, taken 7 days after influenza vaccination. Subset defined: circulating Tfh, non-naive CD4+CXCR5+PD-1+ (ICOS+CD38+ or ICOS-CD38-). The receptors were gathered from an adult who received the influenza vaccine.

This rearrangement joins TRBV28 to TRBJ2-1; possible D gene TRBD1, 6 bases. The CDR3 loop spans 14 amino acids. The germline CDR1 and CDR2 sequences are MDHEN and SYDVKM. V was clipped by 4 bases and J by 5 bases, with 12 bases between them. The CDR3 protein is CASSSPDRNNEQFF. The CDR3 region has the DNA TGTGCCAGCAGTTCCCCGGACAGAAACAATGAGCAGTTCTTC.

This chain joins TRBV29-1 and TRBJ2-5; 11 bases agree with TRBD1. After removal of 8 bases from V and 5 bases from J, the junction contained 10 bases not matched to a gene. Germline CDR1 is SQVTM and CDR2 is ANQGSEA. The CDR3 is 14 amino acids. The CDR3 reads CSYVVGDRGETQYF. DNA for the CDR3: TGCAGCTATGTTGTGGGGGACAGGGGGGAGACCCAGTACTTC.

The chain uses TRBV6-6 and TRBJ1-2, with TRBD1 identical over 10 bases. Germline V gene data show CDR1 as MNHNY and CDR2 as SVGAGI (reference sequence). The V and J ends lost 5 bases and 7 bases, in that order; junction bases with no gene match: 10. The CDR3 consists of 15 residues. The CDR3 is CASSQNRDRGGGYTF. For the CDR3, the DNA is TGTGCCAGCAGTCAAAACCGGGACAGGGGAGGTGGCTACACCTTC.

The rearrangement joins TRBV6-4 to TRBJ2-1; possible D gene TRBD2, 7 bases. CDR3 length: 15 amino acids. V shed 8 bases and J shed 9 bases, with 23 bases lying between them. The germline gives CDR1 MRHNA, CDR2 SNTAGT. CDR3 sequence: CASSRGGGSASEQFF. The CDR3 nucleotides read TGTGCCAGCTCAAGAGGCGGGGGCTCGGCCAGTGAGCAGTTCTTC.

V is TRBV7-6 and J is TRBJ1-4; 9 bases align to TRBD1. The ends lost 4 bases at V and 8 bases at J; junction bases unmatched: 8. In germline, CDR1 is SGHVS, CDR2 FNYEAQ. CDR3 length: 15 amino acids. The CDR3 spells CASSSYRDRDEKLFF. In DNA, the CDR3 is TGTGCCAGCAGCTCTTACCGGGACAGGGACGAAAAACTGTTTTTT.

CDR3 region: CASRLGQSGYTF. For the CDR3, the DNA is TGTGCCAGTAGACTCGGACAGTCTGGCTACACCTTC. The V and J genes are TRBV19 and TRBJ1-2; D is perhaps TRBD1 (6 bases). The ends were cut back, 6 bases at V and 7 bases at J, with 12 bases in the middle. The CDR3 spans 12 residues. The germline V gene encodes CDR1 LNHDA and CDR2 SQIVND (reference sequence).

This sequence joins TRBV12-5 and TRBJ1-5, with 7 bases identical to TRBD1. Germline loops: CDR1 LGHNT, CDR2 FRNRAP. J gave up 5 bases and V 8 bases, and 12 bases lay outside the gene matches. CDR3 length: 15 residues. CDR3 sequence: CASSGGPGHDQPQHF. For the CDR3, the DNA is TGTGCTAGTTCAGGGGGGCCGGGGCACGATCAGCCCCAGCATTTT.